This T cell receptor beta chain was identified during a study of glioma-infiltrating T cells. Using RNA template, CDR3s of TCR alpha and beta were amplified with iRepertoire arm-PCR. One-step reverse transcription and amplification started from approximately 100-400 ng of tissue mRNA or PBMC total RNA. One entry per CDR3 protein, called by TCRdb with MiXCR from the multiplex PCR reads. Here the sample spans about 93,000 distinct CDR3 sequences, 35% to 50% being singletons. CDR1 MDHEN and CDR2 SYDVKM come from the germline V gene. The CDR3 consists of 15 residues. V dropped 10 bases and J dropped 2 bases, with 18 bases sitting between them. Study conclusions and caveats: Above-expected tissue-blood divergence occurred in all gliomas, most in low-grade ones. Very few CDR3 sequences were shared between tissue and blood.

As for this clonotype: Its antigen remains unidentified.

The chain combines TRBV28 with TRBJ1-5; D unresolved. Sequenced input: glioma tissue, nonneoplastic brain tissue, or PBMCs (not recorded which). This receptor was taken from a human donor with low-grade glioma or glioblastoma, undergoing nonglioma brain surgery, or in good health (not recorded which). CDR3 coding DNA: TGTGCCAACGGCCCCCTTCTGGTGGGCAATCAGCCCCAGCATTTT. Translated, it gives CANGPLLVGNQPQHF.